The 29 T cell receptor beta chains presented below share a single source sample, sequenced in a study of blood T cell repertoires in COVID-19. Assay used: immunoSEQ multiplex PCR; TCRdb lists only in-frame clones, some missing. The sample shows tens of thousands of clones, roughly 85% of them seen only once. Sequencing was carried out using peripheral blood. These TCRs come from a human donor in a cohort sampled during active COVID-19.

This chain links TRBV19 with TRBJ2-6, with D unresolved. V lost 4 bases and J 2 bases, leaving 9 bases between the germline ends. CDR3 length: 15 residues. Germline V gene lookup returns CDR1 LNHDA and CDR2 SQIVND (reference sequence). CDR3 sequence (DNA): TGTGCCAGTAGTACTCTGATAGCTGGGGCCAACGTCCTGACTTTC. Translation gives CASSTLIAGANVLTF.

The chain carries TRBV9 and TRBJ2-2; 7 nucleotides align to TRBD1. The J segment lost 1 base and the V segment lost 3 bases, leaving 3 bases of the junction unmatched. Germline V CDR1 and CDR2: SGDLS, YYNGEE. CDR3 length: 15 amino acids. The CDR3 loop is CASSAGTVNTGELFF. CDR3 DNA sequence: TGTGCCAGCAGCGCCGGGACAGTGAACACCGGGGAGCTGTTTTTT.

The chain joins TRBV10-2 to TRBJ2-7, with a possible D match to TRBD1 (6 bases). Per germline, CDR1 WSHSY and CDR2 SAAADI. This CDR3 spans 13 amino acids. V shed 3 bases and J shed 4 bases, with 10 bases lying between them. The CDR3 DNA is TGCGCCAGCAGTGACCAGGGGCGGTACGAGCAGTACTTC. Residues: CASSDQGRYEQYF.

CDR3 nucleotides: TGTGCCAGCAGTACCACATTCTCCTATAATTCACCCCTCCACTTT. Translated: CASSTTFSYNSPLHF. This chain links TRBV27 with TRBJ1-6; D is unclear. Between the trimmed V and J ends, which lost 5 bases and 0 bases, there was a span of 8 bases. The CDR3 runs to 15 residues. Germline V gene data show CDR1 as MNHEY and CDR2 as SMNVEV (reference sequence).

The chain employs TRBV5-1 and TRBJ2-7, with D maybe TRBD2 (6 bases). The V gene lost 4 bases and the J gene lost 5 bases, with 16 bases spanning the gap. The V gene's germline CDR1 is SGHRS and CDR2 YFSETQ. This CDR3 has 14 amino acids. The CDR3 sequence is CASSAPRDIDEQYF. As DNA, the CDR3 is TGCGCCAGCAGCGCTCCGCGGGATATTGACGAGCAGTACTTC.

The rearrangement links TRBV18 to TRBJ2-4; 7 nucleotides line up with TRBD1. With V trimmed by 1 base and J by 1 base, 28 bases remained unmatched. Per the germline V gene, CDR1 is KGHSH and CDR2 is LQKENI. The CDR3 spans 24 residues. CDR3 bases: TGTGCCAGCTCACCACGGTCGGCCCCCCAACCAACGGTCCGCAGGGGGAAGGCCAAAAACATTCAGTACTTC. Amino acids: CASSPRSAPQPTVRRGKAKNIQYF.

The V and J genes are TRBV7-3 and TRBJ2-3; 8 nucleotides line up with TRBD1. The germline V gene has CDR1 SGHTA and CDR2 FQGTGA. This CDR3 has 14 amino acids. Trimming cost V 2 bases and J 5 bases; bases outside gene matches: 3. The CDR3 loop is CASSLAGGGDTQYF. In DNA form, the CDR3 reads TGTGCCAGCAGCTTAGCAGGGGGCGGAGATACGCAGTATTTT.

This chain connects TRBV28 to TRBJ1-2; D is undetermined. There are 15 residues in the CDR3. V was shortened by 1 base and J by 1 base, with 10 bases between the two germline ends. The V gene's germline CDR1 is MDHEN and CDR2 SYDVKM. CDR3 sequence (DNA): TGTGCCAGCAGTTTATTGGCCAGCGATAACTATGGCTACACCTTC. It codes for CASSLLASDNYGYTF.

The V and J genes are TRBV7-2 and TRBJ2-7, with D possibly being TRBD2 (6 bases). Trimming removed 5 bases at V and 2 bases at J, with 16 bases between. Germline V gene lookup returns CDR1 SGHTA and CDR2 FQGNSA. This CDR3 spans 15 amino acids. The CDR3 spells CASSHGSGVAYEQYF. The CDR3 region has the DNA TGTGCCAGCAGCCACGGTAGCGGAGTGGCCTACGAGCAGTACTTC.

The chain has TRBV3-1 (or the pseudogene TRBV3-2) and TRBJ1-3; D may be TRBD1 (6 bases). The V gene lost 4 bases and the J gene lost 2 bases, with 9 bases spanning the gap. There are 14 residues in the CDR3. Germline lookup yields CDR1 LGHDT and CDR2 YNNKEL (reference sequence). In nucleotides, the CDR3 is TGTGCCAGCAGCCGAGGGGGAACTGGAAACACCATATATTTT. Protein sequence: CASSRGGTGNTIYF.

The V call is TRBV6-5, the J call TRBJ2-7, with 8 nucleotides matching TRBD2. The CDR3 runs 13 residues. Unmatched junction bases numbered 7, after V lost 6 bases and J lost 6 bases. CDR1 and CDR2 (germline): MNHEY, SVGAGI. The CDR3 sequence is CASSLGLGREQYF. Written as DNA, the CDR3 is TGTGCCAGCAGCTTGGGACTAGGACGCGAGCAGTACTTC.

The gene calls are TRBV5-6 and TRBJ2-5, with TRBD1 matching 8 bases. The CDR3 has 13 residues. V shed 5 bases and J 5 bases; nucleotides not matched to a gene: 5. Germline CDR1 reads SGHDT; CDR2 reads YYEEEE. The CDR3 region has the DNA TGTGCCAGCAGGGACAGGGCCCGGGAGACCCAGTACTTC. This encodes CASRDRARETQYF.

The chain has TRBV27 and TRBJ1-1; 7 bases align to TRBD1. V lost 2 bases, J lost 0 bases, and 6 bases stayed unmatched. This CDR3 is 16 amino acids long. Germline lookup yields CDR1 MNHEY and CDR2 SMNVEV (reference sequence). For the CDR3, the DNA is TGTGCCAGCAGTTTAAAGGGGGCAGGCATGAACACTGAAGCTTTCTTT. Its protein is CASSLKGAGMNTEAFF.

The chain employs TRBV2 and TRBJ2-5; 7 bases map to TRBD1. CDR1 SNHLY and CDR2 FYNNEI come from the germline V gene. V shed 6 bases, J shed 1 base, and the junction held 5 bases outside the gene matches. This CDR3 contains 14 residues. CDR3 loop: CASSQNRGQETQYF. CDR3 DNA sequence: TGTGCCAGCAGCCAAAACAGGGGCCAAGAGACCCAGTACTTC.

The rearrangement links TRBV27 to TRBJ1-2, with D possibly TRBD1 on 5 matching bases. The CDR3 has 13 amino acids. CDR1 MNHEY and CDR2 SMNVEV come from the germline V gene (reference sequence). V was pared by 8 bases and J by 6 bases, with 16 bases between. This CDR3 is CASRVPGTHGYTF. CDR3 coding DNA: TGTGCCAGCCGCGTCCCCGGGACTCATGGCTACACCTTC.

The chain carries TRBV27 and TRBJ1-4; D not certain. V shed 3 bases and J shed 7 bases, with 12 bases lying between them. The length of the CDR3 is 14 residues. Germline-derived CDR1 and CDR2 are MNHEY and SMNVEV (reference sequence). This chain's CDR3 is CASSFDWSGEKLFF. In nucleotides, the CDR3 is TGTGCCAGCAGTTTCGACTGGTCGGGTGAAAAACTGTTTTTT.

The chain links TRBV5-5 to TRBJ2-5, with 9 bases identical to TRBD2. CDR1 is SGHKS, CDR2 YYEKEE, per germline (reference sequence). This CDR3 is 15 amino acids long. Unmatched junction bases numbered 10, after V lost 6 bases and J lost 4 bases. In DNA form, the CDR3 reads TGTGCCAGCACCCCCCGTGGTAGCGGGGGAGAGACCCAGTACTTC. It yields the protein CASTPRGSGGETQYF.

The CDR3: CASSTGLAAQETQYF. Here the CDR3 DNA reads TGTGCCAGCAGCACCGGACTAGCGGCACAAGAGACCCAGTACTTC. This rearrangement joins TRBV11-3 to TRBJ2-5; TRBD2 matches at 10 bases. The trim removed 5 bases at V and 2 bases at J, leaving 5 bases unmatched. CDR1 and CDR2 (germline): SGHNT, YENEEA. The CDR3 totals 15 residues.

This rearrangement joins TRBV3-1 (or the pseudogene TRBV3-2) to TRBJ1-4; 10 nucleotides line up with TRBD1. Unmatched junction bases numbered 7, after V lost 4 bases and J lost 8 bases. The CDR3 has 15 amino acids. From germline, CDR1 is LGHDT and CDR2 YNNKEL (reference sequence). Here the CDR3 reads CASSLRDRGREKLFF. The CDR3 bases are TGTGCCAGCAGCCTTAGGGACAGGGGTCGGGAAAAACTGTTTTTT.

This chain uses TRBV10-3 with TRBJ2-1; TRBD2 aligns across 8 bases. The CDR3 covers 15 residues. Germline CDR1 is ENHRY and CDR2 is SYGVKD. Trimming at V came to 3 bases and at J to 4 bases, leaving 5 bases not matched to a gene. The CDR3 nucleotides are TGTGCCATCAGTGAATACAGCGGGAGTTACAATGAGCAGTTCTTC. Protein: CAISEYSGSYNEQFF.

V and J are TRBV18 and TRBJ1-4, with D possibly TRBD1 on 6 matching bases. The germline gives CDR1 KGHSH, CDR2 LQKENI. V was shortened by 5 bases and J by 4 bases, with 8 bases between the two germline ends. This CDR3 comprises 13 residues. CDR3 loop: CASSGGNNEKLFF. CDR3 DNA sequence: TGTGCCAGCTCAGGGGGCAATAATGAAAAACTGTTTTTT. The full variable domain, its missing parts supplied by reference TRBV18 and TRBJ1-4, is NAGVMQNPRHLVRRRGQEARLRCSPMKGHSHVYWYRQLPEEGLKFMVYLQKENIIDESGMPKERFSAEFPKEGPSILRIQQVVRGDSAAYFCASSGGNNEKLFFGSGTQLSVL.

The chain is built from TRBV20-1 and TRBJ1-2, with a possible D match to TRBD1 (6 bases). V lost 6 bases to trimming and J lost 8 bases, with 13 bases between them. CDR3 length: 11 amino acids. Germline V CDR1 and CDR2: DFQATT, SNEGSKA (reference sequence). This chain's CDR3 is CSANTGLGYTF. CDR3 coding DNA: TGCAGTGCGAATACAGGGTTGGGCTACACCTTC.

The chain has TRBV7-2 and TRBJ1-1; D uncertain. The CDR3 consists of 13 residues. Per the germline V gene, CDR1 is SGHTA and CDR2 is FQGNSA. V lost 7 bases, J lost 3 bases, and 12 bases lay in between. The CDR3 DNA sequence: TGTGCCAGCACCTCTTACAGTGACACTGAAGCTTTCTTT. Amino acid sequence: CASTSYSDTEAFF.

This clone was detected once. The chain carries TRBV7-2 and TRBJ2-1; 9 nucleotides match TRBD2. Looked up from germline, CDR1 is SGHTA and CDR2 is FQGNSA. V gave up 5 bases and J gave up 7 bases; unmatched junction bases: 3. The CDR3 extends over 13 amino acids. CDR3 residues: CASSPSGGNEQFF. The CDR3 region has the DNA TGTGCCAGCAGCCCCAGCGGGGGGAATGAGCAGTTCTTC.

The chain uses TRBV24-1 and TRBJ2-2; 8 positions match TRBD1. V lost 4 bases, J lost 5 bases, and 8 bases stayed unmatched. The CDR3 is made up of 16 amino acids. Germline lookup yields CDR1 KGHDR and CDR2 SFDVKD. The chain's CDR3 is CATSDTTGGITGELFF. In DNA form, the CDR3 reads TGTGCCACCAGTGACACTACAGGGGGGATTACCGGGGAGCTGTTTTTT.

V usage is TRBV5-3 and J usage is TRBJ1-5; TRBD1 aligns across 9 bases. TRBV5-3 is marked as an open reading frame, function uncertain. The CDR3 runs 17 residues. Trimming at V came to 4 bases and at J to 2 bases, leaving 10 bases not matched to a gene. CDR3: CARSGTGQGRCNQPQHF. The CDR3 DNA is TGTGCCAGAAGCGGAACGGGACAGGGTAGGTGCAATCAGCCCCAGCATTTT.

The chain carries TRBV9 and TRBJ1-5; 9 nucleotides match TRBD1. In germline, CDR1 is SGDLS, CDR2 YYNGEE. This CDR3 contains 15 residues. V lost 3 bases to trimming and J lost 6 bases; unmatched junction nucleotides: 7. The CDR3 bases are TGTGCCAGCAGCGGTGGGACAGGGTCGAGTCAGCCCCAGCATTTT. The encoded protein is CASSGGTGSSQPQHF.

In its sample, this clone was seen once. The chain couples TRBV30 to TRBJ1-2; perhaps TRBD1 as D (6 bases). Germline CDR1 is GTSNPN and CDR2 is SVGIG (reference sequence). This CDR3 is 13 amino acids long. V lost 1 base to trimming and J lost 8 bases, with 14 bases between them. Here the CDR3 reads CAWSDKGGGGYTF. The CDR3 DNA sequence: TGTGCCTGGAGTGACAAGGGGGGGGGAGGCTACACCTTC.

This chain links TRBV7-6 with TRBJ1-1, with TRBD1 matching over 10 bases. V was pared by 5 bases and J by 0 bases, with 3 bases of the junction left unmatched. Per the germline V gene, CDR1 is SGHVS and CDR2 is FNYEAQ. The CDR3 is 15 residues long. CDR3 residues: CASSQDRGLNTEAFF. Here the CDR3 DNA reads TGTGCCAGCAGCCAAGACAGGGGGCTGAACACTGAAGCTTTCTTT.